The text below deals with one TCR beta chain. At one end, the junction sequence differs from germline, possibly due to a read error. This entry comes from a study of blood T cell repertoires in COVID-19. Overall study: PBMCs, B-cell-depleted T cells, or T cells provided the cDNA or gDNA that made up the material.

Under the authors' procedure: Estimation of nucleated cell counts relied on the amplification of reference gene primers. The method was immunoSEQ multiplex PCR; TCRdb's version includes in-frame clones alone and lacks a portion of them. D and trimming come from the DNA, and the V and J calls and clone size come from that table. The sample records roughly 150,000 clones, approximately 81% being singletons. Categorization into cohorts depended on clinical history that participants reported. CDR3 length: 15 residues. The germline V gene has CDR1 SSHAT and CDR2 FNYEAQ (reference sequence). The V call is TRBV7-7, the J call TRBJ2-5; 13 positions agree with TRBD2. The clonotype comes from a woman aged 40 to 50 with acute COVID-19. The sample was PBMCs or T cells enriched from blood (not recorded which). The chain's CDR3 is CASSPRGLAGETQYF. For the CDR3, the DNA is TGTGCTAGCAGCCCTCGGGGACTAGCGGGGGAGACCCAGTACTTC.